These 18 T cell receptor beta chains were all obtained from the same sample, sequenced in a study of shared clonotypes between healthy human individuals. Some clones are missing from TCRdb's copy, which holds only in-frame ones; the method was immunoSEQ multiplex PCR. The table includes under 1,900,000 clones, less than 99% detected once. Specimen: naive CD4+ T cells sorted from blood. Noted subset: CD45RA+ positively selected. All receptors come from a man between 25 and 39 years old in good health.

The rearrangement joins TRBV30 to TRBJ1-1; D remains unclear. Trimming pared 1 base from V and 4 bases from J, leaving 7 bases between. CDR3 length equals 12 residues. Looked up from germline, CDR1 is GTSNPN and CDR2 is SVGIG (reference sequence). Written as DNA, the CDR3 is TGTGCCTGGAGTGGTGCAATCACTGAAGCTTTCTTT. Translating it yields CAWSGAITEAFF.

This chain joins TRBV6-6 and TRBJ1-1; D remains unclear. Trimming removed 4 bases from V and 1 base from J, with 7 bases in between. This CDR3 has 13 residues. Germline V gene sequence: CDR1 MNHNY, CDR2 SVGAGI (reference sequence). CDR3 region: CASSSYTNTEAFF. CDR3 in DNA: TGTGCCAGCAGTTCTTACACGAACACTGAAGCTTTCTTT.

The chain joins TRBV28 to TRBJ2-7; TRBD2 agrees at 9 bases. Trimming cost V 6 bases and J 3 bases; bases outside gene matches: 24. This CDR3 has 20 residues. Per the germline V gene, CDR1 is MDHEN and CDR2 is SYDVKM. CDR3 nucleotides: TGTGCCAGCAGCCATGGGACTAGCTTTGGGGAATCCGAGGGTGGCTACGAGCAGTACTTC. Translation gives CASSHGTSFGESEGGYEQYF.

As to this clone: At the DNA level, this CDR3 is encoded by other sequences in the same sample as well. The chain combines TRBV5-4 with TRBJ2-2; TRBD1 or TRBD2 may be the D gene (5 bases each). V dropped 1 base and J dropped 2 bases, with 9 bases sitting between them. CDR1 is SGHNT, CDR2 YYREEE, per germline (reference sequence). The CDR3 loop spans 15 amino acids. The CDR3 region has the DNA TGTGCCAGCAGCTTGAGGGGAGCAAACACCGGGGAGCTGTTTTTT. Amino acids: CASSLRGANTGELFF.

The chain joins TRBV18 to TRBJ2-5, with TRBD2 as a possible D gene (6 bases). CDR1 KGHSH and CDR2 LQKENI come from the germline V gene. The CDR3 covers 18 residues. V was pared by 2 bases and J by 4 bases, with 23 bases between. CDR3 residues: CASSPYTNVPGLRETQYF. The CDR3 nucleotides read TGTGCCAGCTCACCATATACAAACGTCCCGGGACTTCGAGAGACCCAGTACTTC.

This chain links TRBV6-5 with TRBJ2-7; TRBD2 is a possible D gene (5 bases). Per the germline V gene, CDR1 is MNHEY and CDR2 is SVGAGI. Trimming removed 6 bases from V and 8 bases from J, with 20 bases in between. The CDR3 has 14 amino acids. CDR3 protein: CASSLTPWGDKQYF. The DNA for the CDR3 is TGTGCCAGCAGCCTAACCCCTTGGGGAGACAAGCAGTACTTC.

CDR3 residues: CASSQATPRGPLRADTQYF. In DNA, the CDR3 is TGTGCCAGCAGCCAAGCTACTCCGAGGGGACCGCTGAGAGCAGATACGCAGTATTTT. The chain recombines TRBV4-2 with TRBJ2-3, with D perhaps matching TRBD1 or TRBD2 (5 bases each). This CDR3 comprises 19 residues. Trimming pared 1 base from V and 4 bases from J, leaving 24 bases between. Germline-derived CDR1 and CDR2 are LGHNA and YNFKEQ.

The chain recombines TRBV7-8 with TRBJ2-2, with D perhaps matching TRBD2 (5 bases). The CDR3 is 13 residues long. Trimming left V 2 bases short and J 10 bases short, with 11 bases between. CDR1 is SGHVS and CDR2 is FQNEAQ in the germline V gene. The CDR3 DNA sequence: TGTGCCAGCAGCTTACTTAGGGAGAAGGAGCTGTTTTTT. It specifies CASSLLREKELFF.

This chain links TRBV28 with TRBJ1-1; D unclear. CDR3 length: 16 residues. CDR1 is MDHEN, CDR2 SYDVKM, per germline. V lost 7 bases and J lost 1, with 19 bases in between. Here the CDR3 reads CASTTTEGGGNTEAFF. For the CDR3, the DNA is TGTGCCAGCACAACTACGGAGGGCGGCGGGAACACTGAAGCTTTCTTT.

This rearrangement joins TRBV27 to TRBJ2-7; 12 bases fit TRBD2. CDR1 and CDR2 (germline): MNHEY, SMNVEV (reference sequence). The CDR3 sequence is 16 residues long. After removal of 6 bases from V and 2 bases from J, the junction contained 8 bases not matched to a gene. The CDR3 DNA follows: TGTGCCAGCAGCCGGTGGCGGACTAGCGGGGCCTACGAGCAGTACTTC. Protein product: CASSRWRTSGAYEQYF.

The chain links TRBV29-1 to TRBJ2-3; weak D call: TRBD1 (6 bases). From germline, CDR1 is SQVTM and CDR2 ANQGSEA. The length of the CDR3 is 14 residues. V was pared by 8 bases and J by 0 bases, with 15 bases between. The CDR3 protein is CSSSVGTSTDTQYF. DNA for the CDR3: TGCAGCTCGTCGGTCGGGACAAGCACAGATACGCAGTATTTT.

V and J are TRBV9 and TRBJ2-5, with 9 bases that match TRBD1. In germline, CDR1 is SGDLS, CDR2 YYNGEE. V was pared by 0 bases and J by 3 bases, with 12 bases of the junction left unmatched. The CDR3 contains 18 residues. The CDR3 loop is CASSVVGSGTGIKETQYF. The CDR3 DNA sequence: TGTGCCAGCAGCGTAGTGGGTTCGGGGACAGGGATAAAAGAGACCCAGTACTTC.

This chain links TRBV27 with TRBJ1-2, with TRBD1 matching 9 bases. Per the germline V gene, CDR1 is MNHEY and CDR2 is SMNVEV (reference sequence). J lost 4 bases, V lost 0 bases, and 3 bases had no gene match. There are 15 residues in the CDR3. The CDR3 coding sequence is TGTGCCAGCAGTTTATCAGACAGGGGGGTCTATGGCTACACCTTC. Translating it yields CASSLSDRGVYGYTF.

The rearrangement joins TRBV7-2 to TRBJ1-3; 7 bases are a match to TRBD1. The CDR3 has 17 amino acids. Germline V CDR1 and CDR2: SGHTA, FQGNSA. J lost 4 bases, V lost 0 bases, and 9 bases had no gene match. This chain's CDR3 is CASSLAGLTGAGNTIYF. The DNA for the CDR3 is TGTGCCAGCAGCTTAGCTGGCTTAACAGGGGCGGGAAACACCATATATTTT.

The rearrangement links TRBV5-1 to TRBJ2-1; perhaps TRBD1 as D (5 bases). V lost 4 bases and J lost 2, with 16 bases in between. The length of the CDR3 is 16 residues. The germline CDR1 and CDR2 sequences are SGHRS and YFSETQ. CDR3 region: CASSVTGDSTYNEQFF. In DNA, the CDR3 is TGCGCCAGCAGCGTAACAGGAGATTCTACCTACAATGAGCAGTTCTTC.

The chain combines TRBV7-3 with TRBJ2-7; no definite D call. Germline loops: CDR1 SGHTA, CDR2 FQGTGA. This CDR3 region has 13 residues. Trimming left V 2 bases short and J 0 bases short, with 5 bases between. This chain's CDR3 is CASSLDGSYEQYF. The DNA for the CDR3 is TGTGCCAGCAGCTTAGACGGCTCCTACGAGCAGTACTTC.

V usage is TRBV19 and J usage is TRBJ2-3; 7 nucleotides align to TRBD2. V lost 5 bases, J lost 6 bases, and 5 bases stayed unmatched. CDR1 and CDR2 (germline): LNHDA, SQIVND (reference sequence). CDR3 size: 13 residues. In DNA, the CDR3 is TGTGCCAGTAGTTCGGGACTACCTGATACGCAGTATTTT. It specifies CASSSGLPDTQYF.

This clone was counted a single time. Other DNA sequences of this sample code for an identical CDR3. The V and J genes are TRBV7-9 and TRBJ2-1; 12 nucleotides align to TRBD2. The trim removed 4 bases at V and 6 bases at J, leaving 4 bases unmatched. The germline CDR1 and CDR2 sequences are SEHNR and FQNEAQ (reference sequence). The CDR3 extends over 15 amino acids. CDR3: CASSSSGRAVNEQFF. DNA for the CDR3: TGTGCCAGCAGCTCTAGCGGGAGGGCCGTCAATGAGCAGTTCTTC.